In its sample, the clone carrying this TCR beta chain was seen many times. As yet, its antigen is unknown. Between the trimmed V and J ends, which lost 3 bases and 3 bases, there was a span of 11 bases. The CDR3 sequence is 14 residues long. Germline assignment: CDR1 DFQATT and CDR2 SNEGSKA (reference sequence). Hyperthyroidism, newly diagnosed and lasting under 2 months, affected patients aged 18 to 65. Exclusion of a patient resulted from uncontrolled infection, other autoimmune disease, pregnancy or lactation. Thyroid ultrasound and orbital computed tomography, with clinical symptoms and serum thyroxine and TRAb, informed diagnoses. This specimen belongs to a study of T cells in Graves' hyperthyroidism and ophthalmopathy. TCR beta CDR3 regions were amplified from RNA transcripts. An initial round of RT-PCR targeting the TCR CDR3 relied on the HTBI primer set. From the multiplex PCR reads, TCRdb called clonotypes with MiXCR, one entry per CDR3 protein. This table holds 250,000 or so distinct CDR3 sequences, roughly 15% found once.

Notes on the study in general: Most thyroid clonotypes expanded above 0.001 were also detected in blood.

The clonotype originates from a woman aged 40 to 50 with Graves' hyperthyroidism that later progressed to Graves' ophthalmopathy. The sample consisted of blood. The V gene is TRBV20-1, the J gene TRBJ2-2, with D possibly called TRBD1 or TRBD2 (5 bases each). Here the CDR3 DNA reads TGCAGTGCTAGGATCCAGGGAGACACCGGGGAGCTGTTTTTT. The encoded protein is CSARIQGDTGELFF.